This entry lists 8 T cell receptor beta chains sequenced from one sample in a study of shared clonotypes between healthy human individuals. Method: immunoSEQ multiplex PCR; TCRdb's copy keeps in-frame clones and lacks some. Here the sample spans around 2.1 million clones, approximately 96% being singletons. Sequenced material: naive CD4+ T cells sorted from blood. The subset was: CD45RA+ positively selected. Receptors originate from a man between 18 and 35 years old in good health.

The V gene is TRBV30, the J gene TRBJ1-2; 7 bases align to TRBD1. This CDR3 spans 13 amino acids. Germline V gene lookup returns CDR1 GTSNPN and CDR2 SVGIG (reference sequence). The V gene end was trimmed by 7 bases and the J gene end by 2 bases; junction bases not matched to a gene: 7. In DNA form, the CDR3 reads TGTGCCTCCCCGGGACAGTCGAACTATGGCTACACCTTC. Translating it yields CASPGQSNYGYTF.

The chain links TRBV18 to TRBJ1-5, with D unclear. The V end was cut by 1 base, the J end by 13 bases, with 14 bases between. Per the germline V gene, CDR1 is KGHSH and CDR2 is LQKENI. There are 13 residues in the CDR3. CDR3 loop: CASSPQSGSTQHF. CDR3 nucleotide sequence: TGTGCCAGCTCACCACAGAGTGGTTCCACACAGCATTTT.

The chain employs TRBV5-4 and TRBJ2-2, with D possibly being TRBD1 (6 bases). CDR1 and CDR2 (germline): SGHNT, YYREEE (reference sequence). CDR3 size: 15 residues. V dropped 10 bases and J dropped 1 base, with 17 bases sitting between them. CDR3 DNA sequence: TGTGCCTGCTACTCCGGGACAAGGAACACCGGGGAGCTGTTTTTT. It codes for CACYSGTRNTGELFF.

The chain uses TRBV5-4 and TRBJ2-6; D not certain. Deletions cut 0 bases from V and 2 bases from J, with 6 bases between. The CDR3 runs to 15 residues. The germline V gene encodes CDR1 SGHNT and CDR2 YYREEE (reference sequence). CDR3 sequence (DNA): TGTGCCAGCAGCTTGGCCACGCCTGGGGCCAACGTCCTGACTTTC. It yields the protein CASSLATPGANVLTF.

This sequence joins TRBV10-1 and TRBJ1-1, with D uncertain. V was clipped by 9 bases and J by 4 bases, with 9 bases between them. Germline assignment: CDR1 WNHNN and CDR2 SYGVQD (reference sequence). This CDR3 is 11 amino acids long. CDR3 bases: TGCGCCAGTCGATGGGGCACTGAAGCTTTCTTT. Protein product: CASRWGTEAFF.

CDR3: CASSLRGISYEQYF. CDR3 coding DNA: TGTGCCAGCAGCTTGCGAGGGATCTCCTACGAGCAGTACTTC. This chain uses TRBV5-4 with TRBJ2-7; a possible D gene is TRBD2 (5 bases). V was trimmed by 1 base and J by 0 bases, leaving 8 bases between them. Germline-derived CDR1 and CDR2 are SGHNT and YYREEE (reference sequence). This CDR3 contains 14 residues.

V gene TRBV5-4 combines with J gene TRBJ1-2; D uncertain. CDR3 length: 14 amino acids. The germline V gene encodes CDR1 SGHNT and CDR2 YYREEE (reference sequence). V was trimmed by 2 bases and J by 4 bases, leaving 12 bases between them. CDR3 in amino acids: CASSLPLPRYGYTF. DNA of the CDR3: TGTGCCAGCAGCTTACCTCTGCCCCGCTATGGCTACACCTTC.

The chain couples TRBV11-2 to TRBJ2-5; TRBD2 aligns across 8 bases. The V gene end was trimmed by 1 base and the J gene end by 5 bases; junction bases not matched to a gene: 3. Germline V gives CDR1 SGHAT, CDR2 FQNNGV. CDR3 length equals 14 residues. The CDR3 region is CASSLAGGEETQYF. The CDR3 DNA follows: TGTGCCAGCAGCTTAGCGGGAGGGGAGGAGACCCAGTACTTC.